The 30 T cell receptor beta chains below were found in one sample sequenced in a study of cytomegalovirus exposure and HLA in healthy donors. PCR amplification relied on 60 Vbeta primers (plus 13 Jbeta primers). Sequenced by immunoSEQ multiplex PCR; TCRdb stores in-frame clones only, minus some. The table lists about 110,000 clones, roughly three quarters of them singletons. The material sequenced was PBMCs. The source of these receptors is a man aged 35 to 55 in good health and CMV-seronegative.

This chain uses TRBV6-5 with TRBJ2-7; D not certain. The germline V gene has CDR1 MNHEY and CDR2 SVGAGI. The CDR3 is made up of 14 amino acids. V dropped 0 bases and J dropped 1 base, with 7 bases sitting between them. CDR3 in DNA: TGTGCCAGCAGTTACTCGGCGAGGTCCTACGAGCAGTACTTC. The encoded protein is CASSYSARSYEQYF.

The chain recombines TRBV4-1 with TRBJ1-1; D is possibly TRBD1 (5 bases). V lost 3 bases, J lost 0 bases, and 11 bases lay in between. This CDR3 is built from 15 residues. Germline CDR1 and CDR2: MGHRA and YSYEKL. The CDR3 region is CASSHPDRLNTEAFF. The DNA for the CDR3 is TGCGCCAGCAGCCATCCTGACAGATTGAACACTGAAGCTTTCTTT.

The chain has TRBV27 and TRBJ2-6; D is possibly TRBD1 (6 bases). The CDR3 runs to 17 residues. V lost 4 bases and J 1 base, leaving 14 bases between the germline ends. CDR1 and CDR2 (germline): MNHEY, SMNVEV (reference sequence). The CDR3, as DNA: TGTGCCAGCAGTTCGGGACACAGCCCTTCTGGGGCCAACGTCCTGACTTTC. Residues: CASSSGHSPSGANVLTF.

The chain joins TRBV29-1 to TRBJ2-1, with D possibly matching TRBD1 (6 bases). This CDR3 region has 16 residues. Germline lookup yields CDR1 SQVTM and CDR2 ANQGSEA. Trimming removed 7 bases at V and 2 bases at J, with 21 bases between. The CDR3: CSGVGAISPAYNEQFF. The DNA of the CDR3 is TGCAGCGGCGTGGGGGCGATATCCCCGGCCTACAATGAGCAGTTCTTC.

This chain connects TRBV4-2 to TRBJ1-2; no clear D. The germline CDR1 and CDR2 sequences are LGHNA and YNFKEQ. The ends were cut back, 0 bases at V and 1 base at J, with 9 bases in the middle. CDR3 size: 15 residues. For the CDR3, the DNA is TGTGCCAGCAGCCAAGATCGCGGCGGTAACTATGGCTACACCTTC. Amino acids: CASSQDRGGNYGYTF.

The V call is TRBV30, the J call TRBJ2-5; 9 bases match TRBD1. Per the germline V gene, CDR1 is GTSNPN and CDR2 is SVGIG (reference sequence). This CDR3 has 13 residues. V dropped 5 bases and J dropped 3; count of bases not matched to a gene: 4. CDR3 DNA: TGTGCCTGGGGGACAGGGCCCAAAGAGACCCAGTACTTC. Its protein is CAWGTGPKETQYF.

The chain is built from TRBV29-1 and TRBJ2-2; weak D call: TRBD1 (6 bases). Germline V lookup: CDR1 SQVTM, CDR2 ANQGSEA. This CDR3 comprises 13 residues. The V end was cut by 6 bases, the J end by 8 bases, with 16 bases between. CDR3 region: CSVAGPGQGELFF. In nucleotides, the CDR3 is TGCAGCGTCGCAGGACCGGGACAAGGGGAGCTGTTTTTT.

This chain connects TRBV7-2 to TRBJ2-7; D uncertain. CDR1 is SGHTA, CDR2 FQGNSA, per germline. Trimming pared 3 bases from V and 6 bases from J, leaving 12 bases between. The CDR3 extends over 13 amino acids. The CDR3 loop is CASSLARLGEQYF. The CDR3 DNA reads as TGTGCCAGCAGCTTGGCCCGACTGGGCGAGCAGTACTTC.

This clone was seen more than once but under ten times. The chain uses TRBV25-1 and TRBJ2-5; 8 bases align to TRBD2. TRBJ2-7 matches the DNA end more closely, so the J call is doubtful. Germline V gene sequence: CDR1 MGHDK, CDR2 SYGVNS. The CDR3 loop spans 16 amino acids. CDR3 bases: TGTGCCAGCAGTGCCCGGCCGGGACTAGGGGTTGGCGAGCAGTACTTC. Amino acids: CASSARPGLGVGEQYF.

V is TRBV6-1 and J is TRBJ2-2, with 9 bases fitting TRBD1. This CDR3 is built from 15 residues. Trimming cost V 6 bases and J 9 bases; bases outside gene matches: 11. Germline assignment: CDR1 MNHNS and CDR2 SASEGT. CDR3 coding DNA: TGTGCCAGCAGGACCGGGACAGGGTTTTCGTGGGAGCTGTTTTTT. It yields the protein CASRTGTGFSWELFF.

The chain combines TRBV4-3 with TRBJ1-1; no clear D. Trimming removed 0 bases from V and 12 bases from J, with 17 bases in between. The CDR3 sequence is 14 residues long. Per the germline V gene, CDR1 is LGHNA and CDR2 is YSLEER. CDR3 DNA: TGCGCCAGCAGCCAAGAGGCCGGTCTAGGTATAACTTTCTTT. Translation: CASSQEAGLGITFF.

This clone is a singleton in its sample. The chain links TRBV5-8 to TRBJ1-6; D remains unclear. The V end was cut by 3 bases, the J end by 9 bases, with 13 bases between. This CDR3 is 14 amino acids long. The germline V gene has CDR1 SGHTS and CDR2 YDEGEE. The CDR3 region is CASSSWGGISPLHF. CDR3 DNA: TGTGCCAGCAGCTCCTGGGGAGGAATTTCACCCCTCCACTTT.

This clone was seen a few times. This chain connects TRBV2 to TRBJ2-7; D perhaps matches TRBD1 (5 bases). Trimming shortened V by 8 bases and J by 4 bases, and 9 bases separated the two germline ends. This CDR3 has 11 residues. Germline-derived CDR1 and CDR2 are SNHLY and FYNNEI. The CDR3 DNA follows: TGTGCCAGCGGCAAGGGGTACGAGCAGTACTTC. Amino acid sequence: CASGKGYEQYF.

The chain has TRBV29-1 and TRBJ2-7, with a weak D call TRBD2 (6 bases). The CDR3 is 12 amino acids. Deletions cut 5 bases from V and 0 bases from J, with 8 bases between. Germline CDR1 and CDR2: SQVTM and ANQGSEA. The CDR3, as DNA: TGCAGCGTTCTGGAGGGCTCCTACGAGCAGTACTTC. This gives the protein CSVLEGSYEQYF.

The rearrangement links TRBV7-8 to TRBJ2-3; D gene ambiguous. Germline values: CDR1 SGHVS, CDR2 FQNEAQ. CDR3 length equals 15 residues. V was trimmed by 6 bases and J by 4 bases, leaving 17 bases between them. The CDR3 protein is CASRLTGLVADTQYF. The CDR3 DNA reads TGTGCCAGCAGACTAACGGGTCTGGTCGCAGATACGCAGTATTTT.

The rearrangement joins TRBV13 to TRBJ2-5; 8 nucleotides match TRBD2. CDR1 is PRHDT and CDR2 is FYEKMQ in the germline V gene (reference sequence). V lost 5 bases, J lost 2 bases, and 10 bases stayed unmatched. The CDR3 totals 16 residues. CDR3 sequence: CASSPPGLGHQETQYF. In DNA, the CDR3 is TGTGCCAGCAGCCCTCCGGGACTAGGTCATCAAGAGACCCAGTACTTC. Supplemented by reference TRBV13 and TRBJ2-5, the full variable domain reads AAGVIQSPRHLIKEKRETATLKCYPIPRHDTVYWYQQGPGQDPQFLISFYEKMQSDKGSIPDRFSAQQFSDYHSELNMSSLELGDSALYFCASSPPGLGHQETQYFGPGTRLLVL.

This clone was recorded only once. The chain uses TRBV14 and TRBJ2-5; 7 nucleotides agree with TRBD2. V gave up 0 bases and J gave up 4 bases; unmatched junction bases: 11. The CDR3 covers 17 residues. Germline V lookup: CDR1 SGHDN, CDR2 FVKESK. CDR3 DNA: TGTGCCAGCAGCCAAGATCGAGCGGGGCTCAGGAGAGAGACCCAGTACTTC. This translates into CASSQDRAGLRRETQYF. The full variable domain, with the rest looked up from reference TRBV14 and TRBJ2-5, is EAGVTQFPSHSVIEKGQTVTLRCDPISGHDNLYWYRRVMGKEIKFLLHFVKESKQDESGMPNNRFLAERTGGTYSTLKVQPAELEDSGVYFCASSQDRAGLRRETQYFGPGTRLLVL.

The chain carries TRBV15 and TRBJ2-3; 7 nucleotides agree with TRBD1. The CDR3 contains 16 residues. Germline V gene lookup returns CDR1 LNHNV and CDR2 YYDKDF (reference sequence). J gave up 6 bases and V 0 bases, and 9 bases lay outside the gene matches. CDR3 amino acids: CATSRDPTGAGDTQYF. CDR3 nucleotides: TGTGCCACCAGCAGAGATCCTACAGGGGCCGGGGATACGCAGTATTTT.

The rearrangement links TRBV7-9 to TRBJ2-7, with TRBD1 as a possible D gene (5 bases). V lost 5 bases to trimming and J lost 2 bases, with 19 bases between them. The germline gives CDR1 SEHNR, CDR2 FQNEAQ (reference sequence). This CDR3 has 16 residues. The CDR3 here is CASSISRGALAYEQYF. CDR3 nucleotides: TGTGCCAGCAGCATAAGTAGGGGCGCCCTTGCCTACGAGCAGTACTTC. Full variable domain (rest looked up from reference TRBV7-9 and TRBJ2-7): DTGVSQNPRHKITKRGQNVTFRCDPISEHNRLYWYRQTLGQGPEFLTYFQNEAQLEKSRLLSDRFSAERPKGSFSTLEIQRTEQGDSAMYLCASSISRGALAYEQYFGPGTRLTVT.

The chain couples TRBV29-1 to TRBJ1-1; D might be TRBD1 (5 bases). CDR3 size: 13 residues. Germline V gene sequence: CDR1 SQVTM, CDR2 ANQGSEA. CDR3 DNA: TGCAGTATTGGGGGGAGACGGAACACTGAAGCTTTCTTT. This sequence encodes CSIGGRRNTEAFF.

V and J are TRBV10-1 and TRBJ1-1; D is unresolved. Germline values: CDR1 WNHNN, CDR2 SYGVQD (reference sequence). Trimming removed 2 bases at V and 3 bases at J, with 10 bases between. There are 14 residues in the CDR3. CDR3 coding DNA: TGCGCCAGCAGTGAGAGTTTAGTGGACACTGAAGCTTTCTTT. Translation: CASSESLVDTEAFF.

The chain couples TRBV9 to TRBJ2-7, with 11 bases fitting TRBD1. The length of the CDR3 is 15 residues. Per the germline V gene, CDR1 is SGDLS and CDR2 is YYNGEE. V gave up 3 bases and J gave up 4 bases; unmatched junction bases: 6. CDR3 DNA: TGTGCCAGCAGCGCGGGACAGGGGGATTTGTACGAGCAGTACTTC. Amino acid sequence: CASSAGQGDLYEQYF.

The rearrangement joins TRBV27 to TRBJ1-5, with D possibly TRBD1 on 5 matching bases. This CDR3 has 14 amino acids. Germline V gene sequence: CDR1 MNHEY, CDR2 SMNVEV (reference sequence). The V gene lost 6 bases and the J gene lost 3 bases, with 12 bases spanning the gap. CDR3 coding DNA: TGTGCCAGCAGAGCGGGGGGACCCAATCAGCCCCAGCATTTT. Protein sequence: CASRAGGPNQPQHF.

This chain connects TRBV13 to TRBJ2-1, with 9 bases identical to TRBD2. Unmatched junction bases numbered 18, after V lost 6 bases and J lost 0 bases. The CDR3 runs 20 residues. Germline V CDR1 and CDR2: PRHDT, FYEKMQ (reference sequence). This chain's CDR3 is CASRQRRGLAGTSSYNEQFF. The DNA of the CDR3 is TGTGCCAGCAGACAACGGCGGGGGCTAGCGGGGACAAGCTCCTACAATGAGCAGTTCTTC.

The CDR3 DNA reads TGTGCCAGCAGCGGAGGGGTCGGTAATCAGCCCCAGCATTTT. This sequence encodes CASSGGVGNQPQHF. The chain couples TRBV6-1 to TRBJ1-5; weak D call: TRBD1 (5 bases). The V end lost 6 bases, the J end lost 4 bases, and 13 bases lay between the germline ends. The CDR3 runs to 14 residues. CDR1 and CDR2 from the germline V gene are MNHNS and SASEGT.

This chain connects TRBV5-3 to TRBJ2-1; 12 bases are shared with TRBD2. TRBV5-3 belongs to the ORF category, with a function that is uncertain. V shed 1 base, J shed 9 bases, and the junction held 8 bases outside the gene matches. The CDR3 spans 16 residues. In nucleotides, the CDR3 is TGTGCCAGAAGCTTGACGCTAGCGGGAGGGCGGTGTGAGCAGTTCTTC. Translation gives CARSLTLAGGRCEQFF.

CDR3 loop: CASSWGDSHQETQYF. CDR3 nucleotide sequence: TGCGCCAGCAGCTGGGGGGACAGCCACCAAGAGACCCAGTACTTC. V usage is TRBV5-1 and J usage is TRBJ2-5, with a tentative D call TRBD1 (7 bases). V lost 3 bases and J lost 0, with 12 bases in between. In germline, CDR1 is SGHRS, CDR2 YFSETQ. The CDR3 sequence is 15 residues long.

J is TRBJ1-2 and V is TRBV7-3, with 7 bases that match TRBD1. After removal of 4 bases from V and 2 bases from J, the junction contained 4 bases not matched to a gene. Germline-derived CDR1 and CDR2 are SGHTA and FQGTGA. The CDR3 length is 14 residues. The CDR3 region has the DNA TGTGCCAGCAGCTCCCGGGACAGAAACTATGGCTACACCTTC. Protein: CASSSRDRNYGYTF.

V and J are TRBV27 and TRBJ2-7, with 12 bases fitting TRBD1. Germline CDR1 reads MNHEY; CDR2 reads SMNVEV (reference sequence). The trim removed 0 bases at V and 6 bases at J, leaving 6 bases unmatched. This CDR3 region has 16 residues. Here the CDR3 reads CASSLSMGQGAGEQYF. CDR3 DNA: TGTGCCAGCAGTTTATCGATGGGACAGGGGGCCGGCGAGCAGTACTTC.

The chain links TRBV4-1 to TRBJ1-2; tentative D call: TRBD1 (6 bases). Germline V lookup: CDR1 MGHRA, CDR2 YSYEKL. V lost 6 bases and J lost 8, with 22 bases in between. The CDR3 sequence is 15 residues long. The CDR3 here is CASSDPGGRRAGYTF. The CDR3 nucleotides read TGCGCCAGCAGTGATCCGGGGGGCAGAAGGGCGGGCTACACCTTC.